Below are 23 T cell receptor beta chains sequenced from a single sample in a study of blood T cell repertoires in COVID-19. TCRdb keeps only in-frame clones here, not all; method: immunoSEQ multiplex PCR. The sample lists under 300,000 clones; 70% to 85% were seen once. Sequenced sample: peripheral blood. The receptors shown here come from a woman aged 40-49 years who had recovered from COVID-19.

J is TRBJ2-3 and V is TRBV5-1; TRBD2 agrees at 15 bases. CDR1 SGHRS and CDR2 YFSETQ come from the germline V gene. The CDR3 length is 17 residues. J was trimmed by 3 bases and V by 2 bases; bases with no gene match: 4. The CDR3 loop is CASSFGTSGGTTDTQYF. CDR3 in DNA: TGCGCCAGCAGCTTTGGGACTAGCGGGGGGACAACAGATACGCAGTATTTT.

The chain links TRBV6-1 to TRBJ2-7, with 9 bases identical to TRBD2. Germline assignment: CDR1 MNHNS and CDR2 SASEGT. The CDR3 totals 16 residues. Trimming removed 4 bases from V and 1 base from J; junction bases left unmatched: 8. CDR3 sequence: CASSARLSGGSYEQYF. The CDR3 DNA is TGTGCCAGCAGTGCCCGCCTTAGCGGGGGTTCCTACGAGCAGTACTTC.

The chain couples TRBV6-5 to TRBJ2-7, with 7 bases identical to TRBD2. Trimming removed 6 bases from V and 6 bases from J; junction bases left unmatched: 11. The CDR3 runs 14 residues. Germline values: CDR1 MNHEY, CDR2 SVGAGI. CDR3 sequence (DNA): TGTGCCAGCAGCAACCCTGGGAGGGTCGGCGAGCAGTACTTC. Its protein is CASSNPGRVGEQYF.

DNA for the CDR3: TGTGCCAGCAGGGGACAGGGGGATTCACCCCTCCACTTT. Protein: CASRGQGDSPLHF. The rearrangement joins TRBV7-9 to TRBJ1-6; 11 bases are a match to TRBD1. The germline CDR1 and CDR2 sequences are SEHNR and FQNEAQ (reference sequence). CDR3 length: 13 amino acids. Unmatched junction bases numbered 0, after V lost 6 bases and J lost 8 bases.

This CDR3 is CASSREASGNYGYTF. CDR3 DNA sequence: TGTGCCAGCAGCAGGGAGGCATCAGGAAACTATGGCTACACCTTC. This rearrangement joins TRBV5-4 to TRBJ1-2; no clear D. CDR1 is SGHNT and CDR2 is YYREEE in the germline V gene (reference sequence). This CDR3 has 15 residues. V was shortened by 4 bases and J by 2 bases, with 15 bases between the two germline ends.

The chain has TRBV28 and TRBJ2-1, with 7 bases lining up with TRBD1. Unmatched junction bases numbered 7, after V lost 7 bases and J lost 7 bases. CDR1 and CDR2 (germline): MDHEN, SYDVKM. The CDR3 spans 13 residues. As DNA, the CDR3 is TGTGCCAGCATCTCAGGGGGTCGGAATGAGCAGTTCTTC. This codes for CASISGGRNEQFF.

The rearrangement joins TRBV3-1 (or the pseudogene TRBV3-2) to TRBJ2-7; D possibly corresponds to TRBD2 (5 bases). The length of the CDR3 is 13 residues. Germline loops: CDR1 LGHDT, CDR2 YNNKEL (reference sequence). Trimming removed 5 bases from V and 5 bases from J, with 13 bases in between. CDR3 bases: TGTGCCAGCAGCTCCAGGACCGGGGACGAGCAGTACTTC. Translated, it gives CASSSRTGDEQYF.

CDR3 DNA sequence: TGTGCCAGCAGCCATGGGGCGTGGCTGAACACCGGGGAGCTGTTTTTT. Protein product: CASSHGAWLNTGELFF. This chain uses TRBV6-2 or TRBV6-3 with TRBJ2-2; tentatively, D is TRBD1 (5 bases). Germline CDR1 reads MNHEY; CDR2 reads SVGEGT. V lost 6 bases and J 1 base, leaving 15 bases between the germline ends. The CDR3 runs 16 residues.

CDR3 in DNA: TGTGCCAGCAGCCTTGGGACAAACTATGGCTACACCTTC. As protein: CASSLGTNYGYTF. This chain links TRBV11-3 with TRBJ1-2; perhaps TRBD1 as D (6 bases). CDR1 is SGHNT, CDR2 YENEEA, per germline. V was pared by 5 bases and J by 2 bases, with 9 bases between. The CDR3 is 13 amino acids. Based on the CDR3 plus reference TRBV11-3 and TRBJ1-2, the full variable domain is EAGVVQSPRYKIIEKKQPVAFWCNPISGHNTLYWYLQNLGQGPELLIRYENEEAVDDSQLPKDRFSAERLKGVDSTLKIQPAELGDSAVYLCASSLGTNYGYTFGSGTRLTVV.

The chain has TRBV6-5 and TRBJ2-6; tentative D call: TRBD1 (5 bases). The CDR3 spans 14 residues. With 8 bases removed from V and 2 bases from J, the gap between germline ends came to 10 bases. Germline CDR1 MNHEY, CDR2 SVGAGI. The CDR3 sequence: CASDSSPGANVLTF. The CDR3 DNA reads as TGTGCCAGCGACAGCTCTCCTGGGGCCAACGTCCTGACTTTC.

The V call is TRBV27, the J call TRBJ2-7; 9 bases agree with TRBD1. Germline CDR1 and CDR2: MNHEY and SMNVEV (reference sequence). Germline trimming cut 8 bases from V and 1 base from J; bases unmatched to any gene: 6. This CDR3 comprises 14 residues. Written as DNA, the CDR3 is TGTGCCAGCTCTTTCGGGACAGGGTCCTACGAGCAGTACTTC. This sequence encodes CASSFGTGSYEQYF.

V is TRBV11-2 and J is TRBJ2-7, with TRBD1 matching over 10 bases. Germline CDR1 reads SGHAT; CDR2 reads FQNNGV. This CDR3 is built from 13 residues. V lost 5 bases and J lost 13; bases outside the gene matches: 11. CDR3 amino acids: CASSLSSTGGRYF. The CDR3 coding sequence is TGTGCCAGCAGCCTCTCTTCGACAGGGGGCAGATACTTC.

V usage is TRBV4-3 and J usage is TRBJ1-2, with 11 bases lining up with TRBD1. There are 14 residues in the CDR3. Germline trimming cut 4 bases from V and 7 bases from J; bases unmatched to any gene: 5. Germline V gene lookup returns CDR1 LGHNA and CDR2 YSLEER. The CDR3: CASSRGQGAGGYTF. The CDR3 DNA reads as TGCGCCAGCAGCCGAGGACAGGGGGCTGGTGGCTACACCTTC.

The V gene is TRBV12-3 or TRBV12-4, the J gene TRBJ1-2, with no clear D. The V gene lost 1 base and the J gene lost 8 bases, with 8 bases spanning the gap. The length of the CDR3 is 12 residues. CDR3 loop: CASSLGGRGYTF. The CDR3 DNA follows: TGTGCCAGCAGTTTAGGCGGTAGAGGCTACACCTTC.

The rearrangement links TRBV7-9 to TRBJ1-1; 9 bases are shared with TRBD1. V shed 5 bases, J shed 7 bases, and the junction held 11 bases outside the gene matches. Germline V gene lookup returns CDR1 SEHNR and CDR2 FQNEAQ (reference sequence). CDR3 size: 15 residues. The CDR3 coding sequence is TGTGCCAGCAGCCCTGGGACAGGGACAGATGATGAAGCTTTCTTT. This translates into CASSPGTGTDDEAFF. Together with reference TRBV7-9 and TRBJ1-1, the CDR3 gives the full variable domain: DTGVSQNPRHKITKRGQNVTFRCDPISEHNRLYWYRQTLGQGPEFLTYFQNEAQLEKSRLLSDRFSAERPKGSFSTLEIQRTEQGDSAMYLCASSPGTGTDDEAFFGQGTRLTVV.

The CDR3 reads CASSYGTFGNTIYF. The CDR3 DNA reads as TGTGCCAGCAGCTATGGGACATTTGGAAACACCATATATTTT. The chain recombines TRBV3-1 (or the pseudogene TRBV3-2) with TRBJ1-3; maybe TRBD1 (6 bases). The CDR3 is made up of 14 amino acids. Germline loops: CDR1 LGHDT, CDR2 YNNKEL (reference sequence). Trimming cost V 5 bases and J 3 bases, with 11 bases left between them.

The CDR3 is CASSDPGTSGGELFF. The CDR3 DNA is TGTGCCAGCAGTGACCCCGGGACTAGCGGGGGGGAGCTGTTTTTT. The V gene is TRBV6-1, the J gene TRBJ2-2, with 12 bases matching TRBD2. The germline V gene encodes CDR1 MNHNS and CDR2 SASEGT. V shed 3 bases and J 8 bases; nucleotides not matched to a gene: 4. The CDR3 extends over 15 amino acids.

The chain couples TRBV6-5 to TRBJ1-6; 9 bases map to TRBD1. The CDR3 sequence is 14 residues long. Germline CDR1 is MNHEY and CDR2 is SVGAGI. Losses at the gene ends were 6 bases for V and 7 bases for J; bases not matched to a gene: 4. The CDR3 sequence is CASRRQGGNSPLHF. The CDR3 coding sequence is TGTGCCAGCAGAAGACAGGGGGGGAATTCACCCCTCCACTTT.

This clone has only a few counts. This sequence joins TRBV6-2 or TRBV6-3 and TRBJ1-1; maybe TRBD1 (5 bases). Germline V gene lookup returns CDR1 MNHEY and CDR2 SVGEGT. The CDR3 extends over 13 amino acids. V was clipped by 2 bases and J by 4 bases, with 8 bases between them. For the CDR3, the DNA is TGTGCCAGCAGTTACACGGACACCACTGAAGCTTTCTTT. Its translation is CASSYTDTTEAFF.

This sequence joins TRBV7-9 and TRBJ1-2, with 7 bases aligning to TRBD1. The ends lost 5 bases at V and 3 bases at J; junction bases unmatched: 6. The V gene's germline CDR1 is SEHNR and CDR2 FQNEAQ (reference sequence). The length of the CDR3 is 14 residues. The CDR3 sequence is CASSRGTDDYGYTF. DNA for the CDR3: TGTGCCAGCAGCCGCGGGACAGACGACTATGGCTACACCTTC.

The chain carries TRBV12-5 and TRBJ2-2; D ambiguous. CDR3 length: 15 residues. In germline, CDR1 is LGHNT, CDR2 FRNRAP. Trimming stripped 1 base from V and 7 bases from J, with 13 bases between. The CDR3 DNA follows: TGTGCTAGTGGTTTGGGCGGCCCATTGGGCGGGGAGCTGTTTTTT. Its translation is CASGLGGPLGGELFF.

The V and J genes are TRBV24-1 and TRBJ2-2, with 7 bases matching TRBD1. CDR1 is KGHDR, CDR2 SFDVKD, per germline. Germline trimming cut 5 bases from V and 5 bases from J; bases unmatched to any gene: 13. The CDR3 contains 17 residues. The CDR3 DNA follows: TGTGCCACCAGTGTCACCCAAGGGGGCGCGGAAACCGGGGAGCTGTTTTTT. Its translation is CATSVTQGGAETGELFF.

V gene TRBV29-1 combines with J gene TRBJ2-2, with TRBD1 identical over 9 bases. This CDR3 comprises 14 residues. J was trimmed by 3 bases and V by 6 bases; bases with no gene match: 5. Germline lookup yields CDR1 SQVTM and CDR2 ANQGSEA. In DNA form, the CDR3 reads TGCAGCGTGGAGGGACAGGGAGACACCGGGGAGCTGTTTTTT. Translating gives CSVEGQGDTGELFF.